Presented here are 20 T cell receptor beta chains from one specimen sequenced in a study of blood T cell repertoires in COVID-19. The data were produced by immunoSEQ multiplex PCR, yet TCRdb's version contains in-frame clones alone and is incomplete. Among a few hundred thousand clones, roughly 90% were seen once, and the ten largest hold roughly 3.7%. The sequenced sample consisted of PBMCs or T cells enriched from blood (not recorded which). The receptors come from a woman in her 30s who had recovered from COVID-19.

The chain employs TRBV27 and TRBJ1-2; no reliable D call. Germline loops: CDR1 MNHEY, CDR2 SMNVEV (reference sequence). The CDR3 is made up of 14 amino acids. Trimming left V 0 bases short and J 8 bases short, with 13 bases between. The DNA of the CDR3 is TGTGCCAGCAGTTTATCCCGATATAATCGGGGCTACACCTTC. Amino acid sequence: CASSLSRYNRGYTF.

This chain's CDR3 is CASSQSQGGTEAFF. For the CDR3, the DNA is TGCGCCAGCAGCCAAAGCCAGGGGGGTACTGAAGCTTTCTTT. The chain links TRBV4-3 to TRBJ1-1; 7 nucleotides match TRBD1. Germline CDR1 reads LGHNA; CDR2 reads YSLEER. The CDR3 has 14 amino acids. The V segment lost 2 bases and the J segment 5 bases; nucleotides outside the gene matches: 5.

The rearrangement uses TRBV4-3 and TRBJ1-6; 7 bases are a match to TRBD1. Losses at the gene ends were 1 base for V and 7 bases for J; bases not matched to a gene: 1. The V gene's germline CDR1 is LGHNA and CDR2 YSLEER. The CDR3 has 14 residues. CDR3 coding DNA: TGCGCCAGCAGCCAAGCAGGGGGGAATTCACCCCTCCACTTT. The encoded protein is CASSQAGGNSPLHF.

The sample holds one count of this clone. The V and J genes are TRBV6-2 or TRBV6-3 and TRBJ2-3; TRBD1 might be the D (6 bases). Germline V gives CDR1 MNHEY, CDR2 SVGEGT. Deletions cut 0 bases from V and 4 bases from J, with 11 bases between. The CDR3 length is 15 residues. In nucleotides, the CDR3 is TGTGCCAGCAGTTACTCACAGGGATTTCCAGATACGCAGTATTTT. Amino acids: CASSYSQGFPDTQYF.

As DNA, the CDR3 is TGTGCCAGCAGCTTAAGCCCAGCGGGAGTGGAGCAGTTCTTC. This encodes CASSLSPAGVEQFF. The gene calls are TRBV7-3 and TRBJ2-1; 8 bases fit TRBD2. Germline-derived CDR1 and CDR2 are SGHTA and FQGTGA. J lost 10 bases, V lost 1 base, and 6 bases had no gene match. This CDR3 is 14 amino acids long.

This clone was seen only once. The chain is built from TRBV30 and TRBJ2-2; no definite D call. Germline V gene data show CDR1 as GTSNPN and CDR2 as SVGIG (reference sequence). The CDR3 totals 14 residues. V lost 4 bases and J 0 bases, leaving 9 bases between the germline ends. DNA of the CDR3: TGTGCCTGGAAAAGGCTAGCGAACACCGGGGAGCTGTTTTTT. Encoded protein: CAWKRLANTGELFF.

This rearrangement joins TRBV4-3 to TRBJ2-3; no clear D gene. The V end lost 0 bases, the J end lost 6 bases, and 7 bases lay between the germline ends. Germline loops: CDR1 LGHNA, CDR2 YSLEER. This CDR3 spans 13 amino acids. The CDR3 DNA follows: TGCGCCAGCAGCCAAGACCCCCGGGATACGCAGTATTTT. Translating gives CASSQDPRDTQYF.

This clone was observed once. The rearrangement uses TRBV7-8 and TRBJ1-3; no clear D. Germline CDR1 is SGHVS and CDR2 is FQNEAQ. V was clipped by 5 bases and J by 1 base, with 12 bases between them. This CDR3 is built from 15 residues. Here the CDR3 DNA reads TGTGCCAGCAGCCCGTCAGGAGGATCTGGAAACACCATATATTTT. Amino acids: CASSPSGGSGNTIYF.

V usage is TRBV11-3 and J usage is TRBJ2-1; D is unclear. CDR1 and CDR2 (germline): SGHNT, YENEEA. This CDR3 region has 16 residues. The V end lost 4 bases, the J end lost 5 bases, and 18 bases lay between the germline ends. The CDR3 DNA reads TGTGCCAGCAGCTCCACGACATCCCAGTGGGACAATGAGCAGTTCTTC. Translation gives CASSSTTSQWDNEQFF.

This clone was observed a single time. The chain combines TRBV18 with TRBJ1-1; D is unclear. Germline V gene lookup returns CDR1 KGHSH and CDR2 LQKENI. V gave up 1 base and J gave up 4 bases, with 16 bases separating them. The CDR3 covers 16 residues. CDR3 in amino acids: CASSPQGAGWGTEAFF. CDR3 nucleotides: TGTGCCAGCTCACCACAGGGTGCGGGGTGGGGCACTGAAGCTTTCTTT.

The chain joins TRBV6-5 to TRBJ1-2, with D perhaps TRBD1 (5 bases). Per germline, CDR1 MNHEY and CDR2 SVGAGI. There are 13 residues in the CDR3. Deletions cut 8 bases from V and 6 bases from J, with 16 bases between. For the CDR3, the DNA is TGTGCCAGCGGCTACGGTAGGGGTGATGGCTACACCTTC. It specifies CASGYGRGDGYTF.

CDR3 DNA: TGTGCCAGCAGCCGCCTGGGGCAGGGGTTGATTGGCTACACCTTC. Translated, it gives CASSRLGQGLIGYTF. J is TRBJ1-2 and V is TRBV7-2; TRBD1 might be the D (6 bases). The germline V gene encodes CDR1 SGHTA and CDR2 FQGNSA. Deletions cut 5 bases from V and 7 bases from J, with 20 bases between. The CDR3 spans 15 residues.

This clone was counted a single time. This rearrangement joins TRBV10-3 to TRBJ1-2; 10 bases map to TRBD1. Germline V gene sequence: CDR1 ENHRY, CDR2 SYGVKD. Losses at the gene ends were 2 bases for V and 4 bases for J; bases not matched to a gene: 1. This CDR3 contains 14 residues. The CDR3 loop is CAISEGTGVYGYTF. The CDR3 coding sequence is TGTGCCATCAGTGAGGGGACAGGGGTCTATGGCTACACCTTC.

The chain's CDR3 is CASSLGGGAGTEAFF. The CDR3 nucleotides read TGTGCCAGCAGCCTAGGCGGGGGGGCCGGGACTGAAGCTTTCTTT. This chain joins TRBV7-2 and TRBJ1-1; D is perhaps TRBD1 (6 bases). The CDR3 is 15 amino acids. V was clipped by 5 bases and J by 5 bases, with 18 bases between them. Germline CDR1 and CDR2: SGHTA and FQGNSA.

J is TRBJ2-7 and V is TRBV13; D is possibly TRBD2 (5 bases). The CDR3 covers 15 residues. Trimming took off 0 bases at V and 2 bases at J, with 11 bases between the two ends. Germline loops: CDR1 PRHDT, CDR2 FYEKMQ (reference sequence). The chain's CDR3 is CASSLGRLATYEQYF. The CDR3, as DNA: TGTGCCAGCAGCTTAGGCCGGCTAGCCACCTACGAGCAGTACTTC.

The rearrangement joins TRBV7-6 to TRBJ1-2; 9 bases are shared with TRBD1. Looked up from germline, CDR1 is SGHVS and CDR2 is FNYEAQ. The CDR3 contains 15 residues. Unmatched junction bases numbered 11, after V lost 4 bases and J lost 8 bases. The CDR3 loop reads CASSSQPGTGMGYTF. In DNA, the CDR3 is TGTGCCAGCAGCTCCCAGCCCGGGACAGGGATGGGCTACACCTTC.

The chain carries TRBV28 and TRBJ1-1, with 8 bases identical to TRBD1. Germline lookup yields CDR1 MDHEN and CDR2 SYDVKM. This CDR3 comprises 13 residues. Unmatched junction bases numbered 7, after V lost 3 bases and J lost 10 bases. This CDR3 is CASSFQGAISAFF. In DNA form, the CDR3 reads TGTGCCAGCAGTTTTCAGGGGGCAATCTCAGCTTTCTTT.

This clone appeared a few times. This chain uses TRBV6-6 with TRBJ1-1, with D unresolved. The CDR3 runs to 14 residues. Deletions cut 5 bases from V and 0 bases from J, with 10 bases between. Germline CDR1 and CDR2: MNHNY and SVGAGI (reference sequence). Written as DNA, the CDR3 is TGTGCCAGCAGTATGGAGGGCGTGAACACTGAAGCTTTCTTT. It codes for CASSMEGVNTEAFF.

The DNA of the CDR3 is TGTGCCAGCAGTTTTCATTATCGGCGGCGCGGGGAGACCCAGTACTTC. Its protein product is CASSFHYRRRGETQYF. This chain connects TRBV27 to TRBJ2-5; D perhaps matches TRBD2 (5 bases). This CDR3 is built from 16 residues. V lost 3 bases, J lost 5 bases, and 19 bases lay in between. Looked up from germline, CDR1 is MNHEY and CDR2 is SMNVEV (reference sequence).

This chain uses TRBV25-1 with TRBJ2-2; the D is unclear. Trimming pared 5 bases from V and 1 base from J, leaving 14 bases between. Germline-derived CDR1 and CDR2 are MGHDK and SYGVNS. The CDR3 totals 16 residues. CDR3 amino acids: CASSPRAQMNTGELFF. As DNA, the CDR3 is TGTGCCAGCAGTCCCCGAGCGCAGATGAACACCGGGGAGCTGTTTTTT.